This is a list of T cell receptor beta chains from one sample in a study of T cell responses to AZD1222 COVID-19 vaccine. Libraries were prepared by immunoSEQ multiplex PCR; TCRdb keeps only in-frame clonotypes and omits some of them. The sample includes more than 150,000 clones, 85% to 95% of them seen just once. The sequenced sample was peripheral blood, obtained on day 0 of AZD1222 vaccination. The receptors come from an adult in good health. Each CDR3 is given with its conserved first and last residue. A D gene is named only where the DNA matches it firmly. Clone size, where shown, is once, few, many, or a class for clones that have expanded.

d_call: -; v_call: TRBV27; clone_size: -; j_call: TRBJ1-1; cdr3_nt: TGTGCCAGCAGTTTAAGAGGGGTACGGACTGAAGCTTTCTTT; cdr3_aa: CASSLRGVRTEAFF
d_call: -; v_call: TRBV28; clone_size: -; j_call: TRBJ1-6; cdr3_nt: TGTGCCAGCAGTTCACACAGGAAGCAGGACCCCAGCCTTAATTCACCCCTCCACTTT; cdr3_aa: CASSSHRKQDPSLNSPLHF
d_call: TRBD1; v_call: TRBV7-6; clone_size: -; j_call: TRBJ2-1; cdr3_nt: TGTGCCAGCAGCTTATGGGGGGACAGGGTAGTTAATGAGCAGTTCTTC; cdr3_aa: CASSLWGDRVVNEQFF
d_call: -; v_call: TRBV4-1; clone_size: few; j_call: TRBJ1-1; cdr3_nt: TGCGCCAGCAGCCAAGATAACCCGGGCACTGAAGCTTTCTTT; cdr3_aa: CASSQDNPGTEAFF
d_call: -; v_call: TRBV6-5; clone_size: -; j_call: TRBJ1-5; cdr3_nt: TGTGCCAGCAGTCGTGGAAATAGCAATCAGCCCCAGCATTTT; cdr3_aa: CASSRGNSNQPQHF
d_call: TRBD2; v_call: TRBV9; clone_size: -; j_call: TRBJ2-2; cdr3_nt: TGTGCCAGCAGCGTAGCCCTAGCGGGGGGCCCGTCGAACACCGGGGAGCTGTTTTTT; cdr3_aa: CASSVALAGGPSNTGELFF
d_call: TRBD1; v_call: TRBV28; clone_size: -; j_call: TRBJ1-2; cdr3_nt: TGTGCCAGCAAAGCTCCCGGGACAGTCTATGGCTACACCTTC; cdr3_aa: CASKAPGTVYGYTF
d_call: -; v_call: TRBV9; clone_size: -; j_call: TRBJ2-1; cdr3_nt: TGTGCCAGCAGCGTAGTGGGAATTAGTAACAATGAGCAGTTCTTC; cdr3_aa: CASSVVGISNNEQFF
d_call: -; v_call: TRBV4-1; clone_size: -; j_call: TRBJ2-1; cdr3_nt: TGCGCCAGCAGCCAGGGGGCTGGGAGCTCCTACAATGAGCAGTTCTTC; cdr3_aa: CASSQGAGSSYNEQFF
d_call: -; v_call: TRBV2; clone_size: -; j_call: TRBJ1-1; cdr3_nt: TGTGCCAGCAGAATGAGGGACGGGCTGAACACTGAAGCTTTCTTT; cdr3_aa: CASRMRDGLNTEAFF
d_call: -; v_call: TRBV7-9; clone_size: few; j_call: TRBJ1-1; cdr3_nt: TGTGCCAGCACTAGATGGGGAAGAAAGACTGAAGCTTTCTTT; cdr3_aa: CASTRWGRKTEAFF
d_call: TRBD1; v_call: TRBV15; clone_size: -; j_call: TRBJ2-1; cdr3_nt: TGTGCCACCGCCGAGGGGACAGACCCCTACAATGAGCAGTTCTTC; cdr3_aa: CATAEGTDPYNEQFF
d_call: -; v_call: TRBV4-3; clone_size: -; j_call: TRBJ1-1; cdr3_nt: TGCGCCAGCAGCCAAGACAGGAGTTCGCTCACTGAAGCTTTCTTT; cdr3_aa: CASSQDRSSLTEAFF
d_call: -; v_call: TRBV19; clone_size: -; j_call: TRBJ2-2; cdr3_nt: TGTGCCAGTAGAACTCTAGGTGGCGGGGAGCTGTTTTTT; cdr3_aa: CASRTLGGGELFF
d_call: -; v_call: TRBV18; clone_size: -; j_call: TRBJ2-3; cdr3_nt: TGTGCCAGCTCACCACGGGATACGCAGTATTTT; cdr3_aa: CASSPRDTQYF
d_call: -; v_call: TRBV3-1/TRBV3-2; clone_size: -; j_call: TRBJ2-7; cdr3_nt: TGTGCCAGCAGCCAAGGACCGGACGGAGAGCAGTACTTC; cdr3_aa: CASSQGPDGEQYF
d_call: -; v_call: TRBV5-5; clone_size: -; j_call: TRBJ2-3; cdr3_nt: TGTGCCAGCAGCCCCCCCACCAGCACAGATACGCAGTATTTT; cdr3_aa: CASSPPTSTDTQYF
d_call: TRBD2; v_call: TRBV5-4; clone_size: -; j_call: TRBJ2-1; cdr3_nt: TGTGCCAGCAGCTTGGGAGGTAGCGGGAGACCACTAACCTACAATGAGCAGTTCTTC; cdr3_aa: CASSLGGSGRPLTYNEQFF